This TCR beta chain was documented in a study of blood T cell repertoires in COVID-19. Study as a whole: COVID-19 samples, acute and convalescent, were from the United States, Italy and Spain.

Repertoires were generated with immunoSEQ multiplex PCR, while TCRdb's copy carries only in-frame clones and drops some. The sample carries more than 250,000 clones, about 89% recorded once. The CDR3 totals 11 residues. Deletions cut 4 bases from V and 7 bases from J, with 7 bases between. The V gene's germline CDR1 is MNHEY and CDR2 SVGAGI. Input material: peripheral blood. The chain links TRBV6-5 to TRBJ1-2; weak D call: TRBD1 (5 bases). This receptor was obtained from a man aged 18-30 years who had recovered from COVID-19. The CDR3 nucleotides are TGTGCCAGCAGTTCTCAGGGTGGCTACACCTTC. It specifies CASSSQGGYTF.